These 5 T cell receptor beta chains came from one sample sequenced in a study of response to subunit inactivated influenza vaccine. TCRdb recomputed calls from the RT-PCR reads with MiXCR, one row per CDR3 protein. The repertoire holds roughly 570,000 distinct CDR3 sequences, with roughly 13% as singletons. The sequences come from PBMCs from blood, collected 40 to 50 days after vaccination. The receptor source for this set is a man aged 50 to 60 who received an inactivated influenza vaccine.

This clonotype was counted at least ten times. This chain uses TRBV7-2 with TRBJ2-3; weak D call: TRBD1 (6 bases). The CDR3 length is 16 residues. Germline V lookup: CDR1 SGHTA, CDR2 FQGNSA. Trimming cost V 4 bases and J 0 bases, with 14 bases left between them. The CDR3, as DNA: TGTGCCAGCAGCTCCCTTCCGGGACAAAGCACAGATACGCAGTATTTT. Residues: CASSSLPGQSTDTQYF.

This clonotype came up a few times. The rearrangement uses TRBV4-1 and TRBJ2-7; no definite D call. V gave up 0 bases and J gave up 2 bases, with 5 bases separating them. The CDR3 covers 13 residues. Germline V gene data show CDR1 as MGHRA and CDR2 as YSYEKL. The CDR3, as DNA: TGCGCCAGCAGCCAAGAAGGGACCTACGAGCAGTACTTC. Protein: CASSQEGTYEQYF.

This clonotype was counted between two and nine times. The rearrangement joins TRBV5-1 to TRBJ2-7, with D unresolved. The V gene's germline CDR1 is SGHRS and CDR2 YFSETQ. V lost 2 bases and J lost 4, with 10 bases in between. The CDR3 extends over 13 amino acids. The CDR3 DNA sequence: TGCGCCAGCAGCTTTTACCTTGGTTACGAGCAGTACTTC. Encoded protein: CASSFYLGYEQYF.

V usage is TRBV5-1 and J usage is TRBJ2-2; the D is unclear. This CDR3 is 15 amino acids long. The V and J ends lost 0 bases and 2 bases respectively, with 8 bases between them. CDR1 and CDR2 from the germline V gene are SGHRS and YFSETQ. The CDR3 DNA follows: TGCGCCAGCAGCTTGGAGGATTCCAACACCGGGGAGCTGTTTTTT. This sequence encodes CASSLEDSNTGELFF. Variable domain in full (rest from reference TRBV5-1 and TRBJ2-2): KAGVTQTPRYLIKTRGQQVTLSCSPISGHRSVSWYQQTPGQGLQFLFEYFSETQRNKGNFPGRFSGRQFSNSRSEMNVSTLELGDSALYLCASSLEDSNTGELFFGEGSRLTVL.

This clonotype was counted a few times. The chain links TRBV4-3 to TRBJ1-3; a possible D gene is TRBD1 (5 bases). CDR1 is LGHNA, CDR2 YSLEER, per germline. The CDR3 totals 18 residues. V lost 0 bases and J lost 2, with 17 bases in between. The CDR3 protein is CASSQDIGPGTAGNTIYF. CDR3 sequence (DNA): TGCGCCAGCAGCCAAGATATCGGGCCAGGGACGGCTGGAAACACCATATATTTT.